This is a list of T cell receptor beta chains from one sample in a study of cytomegalovirus exposure and HLA in healthy donors. The data were produced by immunoSEQ multiplex PCR, yet TCRdb's version contains in-frame clones alone and is incomplete. The sample yields fewer than 200,000 clones, roughly 80% seen once. The sequenced material came from PBMCs. The source is a man aged 25-45 years in good health and CMV-seropositive. CDR3s include the opening cysteine and the closing phenylalanine or tryptophan. The order of the fields is CDR3 DNA, CDR3 protein, J gene, V gene, clone size, D gene. The D gene is left open where the match is weak. Rows may omit the clone size; those that give it use once, few, many or a size class.

TGTGCCAGCAGCTTAGAACAGGGGGTGAACTATGGCTACACCTTC | CASSLEQGVNYGYTF | TRBJ1-2 | TRBV5-6 | - | TRBD1
TGTGCCAGCAGCTTGCAGCGGGGGTACACCTACGAGCAGTACTTC | CASSLQRGYTYEQYF | TRBJ2-7 | TRBV11-1 | - | TRBD2
TGTGCCAGCAGTGACCCCGGGGGTGTCGATGAGCAGTTCTTC | CASSDPGGVDEQFF | TRBJ2-1 | TRBV28 | once | -
TGTGCCTGGAGTGTGTGGAGCGGGGGGGCGCCTCGGTCGAATACGCAGTATTTT | CAWSVWSGGAPRSNTQYF | TRBJ2-3 | TRBV30 | - | TRBD2
TGTGCCAGCGGTGGGGGCTGGGCAGATACGCAGTATTTT | CASGGGWADTQYF | TRBJ2-3 | TRBV11-2 | - | -
TGTGCCAGTAGGAAATCGACAGGCTACGAGCAGTACTTC | CASRKSTGYEQYF | TRBJ2-7 | TRBV19 | - | -
TGTGCCAGCTCCCCTATGGAAGAGACCCAGTACTTC | CASSPMEETQYF | TRBJ2-5 | TRBV18 | - | -
TGCGCCAGCAGAGCTAGCGGGGTAGATACGCAGTATTTT | CASRASGVDTQYF | TRBJ2-3 | TRBV10-1 | - | TRBD2
TGTGCCAGCAGCTTTAGCGGCTTTTGGGGGGATAGTACTGAAGCTTTCTTT | CASSFSGFWGDSTEAFF | TRBJ1-1 | TRBV7-9 | once | -
TGTGCCAGCAGCTGGGAGGTAGCGGGGTTGGAAAAACTGTTTTTT | CASSWEVAGLEKLFF | TRBJ1-4 | TRBV7-9 | few | -
TGTGCCTGGAAGAGGGCCGGGTCCTCCTACGAGCAGTACTTC | CAWKRAGSSYEQYF | TRBJ2-7 | TRBV30 | - | -
TGTGCCAGCACCGACAGGTCAGGGGGAGATCAAGAGACCCAGTACTTC | CASTDRSGGDQETQYF | TRBJ2-5 | TRBV11-1 | - | TRBD1
TGTGCCAGCAGTTTCGTCGGGACAGTAGGCGAAAAACTGTTTTTT | CASSFVGTVGEKLFF | TRBJ1-4 | TRBV28 | once | TRBD1
TGCGCCAGCAGCCAGGTAGACACCGCGAACACCGGGGAGCTGTTTTTT | CASSQVDTANTGELFF | TRBJ2-2 | TRBV4-1 | few | -
TGCGCCAGCACTTTAGGGACAGGGGCGCTGAACACTGAAGCTTTCTTT | CASTLGTGALNTEAFF | TRBJ1-1 | TRBV5-1 | - | TRBD1
TGTGCCAGCAGTCTATCGACAGGGGCCAATGAGCAGTTCTTC | CASSLSTGANEQFF | TRBJ2-1 | TRBV6-6 | - | TRBD1
TGTGCTAGTGGTTTTTCCTTGCGGATGGGCACAGATACGCAGTATTTT | CASGFSLRMGTDTQYF | TRBJ2-3 | TRBV12-5 | once | -
TGTGCCAGCAGTTATCAAGCGGGGCCCACAGATACGCAGTATTTT | CASSYQAGPTDTQYF | TRBJ2-3 | TRBV6-5 | once | TRBD2
TGCGCCAGCAGCTCGGAGTTCGGGACAGGGGTCTACACCTTC | CASSSEFGTGVYTF | TRBJ1-2 | TRBV5-1 | - | TRBD1
TGTGCCAGCAGCCCCGGGACAGGGGACAATCAGCCCCAGCATTTT | CASSPGTGDNQPQHF | TRBJ1-5 | TRBV5-4 | few | TRBD1
TGCGCCAGCAGGGCTAAGGAGGATGGGAGGAATGGCTACACCTTC | CASRAKEDGRNGYTF | TRBJ1-2 | TRBV5-1 | - | -
TGTGCCAGCAGTGAATCGAGGGTCCATCAGCCCCAGCATTTT | CASSESRVHQPQHF | TRBJ1-5 | TRBV25-1 | few | -
TGTGCCAGCAGCCAGGGGGGGACAGGGGGCTCAGAGACCCAGTACTTC | CASSQGGTGGSETQYF | TRBJ2-5 | TRBV4-2 | - | TRBD1
TGCGCCAGCAGCCAAGAGCCGGGGGGGACTGGTGAGCAGTTCTTC | CASSQEPGGTGEQFF | TRBJ2-1 | TRBV4-1 | - | TRBD2
TGTGCCAGCAGGGGGACTAGCGGGGGGCCTAACACCGGGGAGCTGTTTTTT | CASRGTSGGPNTGELFF | TRBJ2-2 | TRBV2 | - | TRBD2
TGTGCCAGCAGCCATCCCAGGGAGGGGTATGGCTACACCTTC | CASSHPREGYGYTF | TRBJ1-2 | TRBV28 | once | -
TGTGCCAGCAGCCAGACAGGGGACCCTTACAATGAGCAGTTCTTC | CASSQTGDPYNEQFF | TRBJ2-1 | TRBV7-3 | - | TRBD1
TGTGCCAGCAGTTACGCAGGGGGTGAGCAGTTCTTC | CASSYAGGEQFF | TRBJ2-1 | TRBV6-6 | - | TRBD1
TGCGCCAGCAGCTTAGACAGCACCGGGGAGCTGTTTTTT | CASSLDSTGELFF | TRBJ2-2 | TRBV5-1 | - | -
TGTGCCAGCAGACAGCCCTCGGGACAGGGGTATTACGAGCAGTACTTC | CASRQPSGQGYYEQYF | TRBJ2-7 | TRBV27 | - | TRBD1
TGTGCCACCAGCAGAGCGAGGAGCCAGGGGCCGTACAATGAGCAGTTCTTC | CATSRARSQGPYNEQFF | TRBJ2-1 | TRBV15 | - | -
TGCGCCAGCAGCATAGGGGGGGGTAACTATGGCTACACCTTC | CASSIGGGNYGYTF | TRBJ1-2 | TRBV4-1 | - | -
TGTGCCAGCAGCCCGGGACAGGGCGCCGAGACCCAGTACTTC | CASSPGQGAETQYF | TRBJ2-5 | TRBV7-7 | - | TRBD1
TGTGCCAGCAGTCCCCGTGCTTGGACAGGGACCGTTTCCGCCTTGTATAGCAATCAGCCCCAGCATTTT | CASSPRAWTGTVSALYSNQPQHF | TRBJ1-5 | TRBV27 | - | TRBD1
TGTGCCAGCAGCGTAGCTTTGGCGGAGGAGGGCACCGGGGAGCTGTTTTTT | CASSVALAEEGTGELFF | TRBJ2-2 | TRBV9 | - | -
TGTGCCAGCAGCGTAGGGACAGGGGGCAACTCCTACGAGCAGTACTTC | CASSVGTGGNSYEQYF | TRBJ2-7 | TRBV9 | few | TRBD1
TGTGCCAGCAGCACAAGACAGGGCCCTAGTGGGACCCAGTACTTC | CASSTRQGPSGTQYF | TRBJ2-5 | TRBV7-2 | - | TRBD1
TGCGCCAGCAGCCAAGGAGATTTAGATACGCAGTATTTT | CASSQGDLDTQYF | TRBJ2-3 | TRBV4-1 | - | -
TGTGCCAGCAGCCAGGGACAGCCGATGGCTGAAGCTTTCTTT | CASSQGQPMAEAFF | TRBJ1-1 | TRBV9 | - | TRBD1
TGTGCCAGCAGTCCCGGGACAGGGGGCACTGAAGCTTTCTTT | CASSPGTGGTEAFF | TRBJ1-1 | TRBV6-5 | - | TRBD1
TGCGCCAGCAGCTTGGATGGCCGTTTAGAGACCCAGTACTTC | CASSLDGRLETQYF | TRBJ2-5 | TRBV5-1 | once | -
TGTGCCAGCAGCTTAGCGGACAGTTCCTACGAGCAGTACTTC | CASSLADSSYEQYF | TRBJ2-7 | TRBV11-3 | - | -
TGTGCCAGCAGCTTACCCGACGGGGGGAACGCCGGGGAGCTGTTTTTT | CASSLPDGGNAGELFF | TRBJ2-2 | TRBV7-9 | - | TRBD2
TGTGCCAGCAGCTTTAGCGGGGTGAGCACAGATACGCAGTATTTT | CASSFSGVSTDTQYF | TRBJ2-3 | TRBV11-2 | - | TRBD2
TGTGCCATCAGTGACAGAGACTACACCGGGGAGCTGTTTTTT | CAISDRDYTGELFF | TRBJ2-2 | TRBV10-3 | few | -
TGCGCCAGCAGGTTGACTGCGGCGTACGAGCAGTACTTC | CASRLTAAYEQYF | TRBJ2-7 | TRBV5-1 | - | -
TGTGCCAGCAGCCGCCTCGGGGGGGCCCTCTCCTACGAGCAGTACTTC | CASSRLGGALSYEQYF | TRBJ2-7 | TRBV11-2 | once | TRBD2
TGTGCCAGCAGCTTGGCGACAGGGGCCAATGAAAAACTGTTTTTT | CASSLATGANEKLFF | TRBJ1-4 | TRBV5-5 | - | TRBD1
TGCGCCAGCCGAAATGGACAGGGTTACGGCTACACTGAAGCTTTCTTT | CASRNGQGYGYTEAFF | TRBJ1-1 | TRBV4-1 | - | TRBD1
TGTGCCAGCAGAAAAAGGGGCGACACTGAAGCTTTCTTT | CASRKRGDTEAFF | TRBJ1-1 | TRBV7-6 | - | -
TGTGCCAGCAGCTTGTGGACAGGTTTGGTTAGGGAGCAGTACTTC | CASSLWTGLVREQYF | TRBJ2-7 | TRBV5-6 | - | TRBD1
TGTGCCAGCAGAAAGGGACAGGGATATTCACCCCTCCACTTT | CASRKGQGYSPLHF | TRBJ1-6 | TRBV2 | few | TRBD1
TGTGCCAGCAGCTCAACAGGGGATTCGGAAGCTTTCTTT | CASSSTGDSEAFF | TRBJ1-1 | TRBV7-9 | - | TRBD1
TGTGCCAGCAGCCCCCGGGACAGGGATCCAGGGGAGCAGTTCTTC | CASSPRDRDPGEQFF | TRBJ2-1 | TRBV7-9 | - | TRBD1
TGTGCCAGCTCACCCTCTCCCATATCTCCGACAGGAGCGACTAACTATGGCTACACCTTC | CASSPSPISPTGATNYGYTF | TRBJ1-2 | TRBV18 | few | -
TGTGCCGCCTCACGACAGGGGGCAACCGGGGAGCTGTTTTTT | CAASRQGATGELFF | TRBJ2-2 | TRBV28 | - | TRBD1
TGTGCCACCAGCAGAGATTCGGGATCGGGTTCACCCCTCCACTTT | CATSRDSGSGSPLHF | TRBJ1-6 | TRBV15 | - | -
TGTGCCAGCAGCTTACCGACAGTAACCTACGAGCAGTACTTC | CASSLPTVTYEQYF | TRBJ2-7 | TRBV7-2 | - | -
TGTGCCACGAGGGACACCCGCTACGAGCAGTACTTC | CATRDTRYEQYF | TRBJ2-7 | TRBV30 | - | -
TGTGCCAGCAGCTTCAGTCCGATTCGACCCCTCCACTTT | CASSFSPIRPLHF | TRBJ1-6 | TRBV13 | - | -